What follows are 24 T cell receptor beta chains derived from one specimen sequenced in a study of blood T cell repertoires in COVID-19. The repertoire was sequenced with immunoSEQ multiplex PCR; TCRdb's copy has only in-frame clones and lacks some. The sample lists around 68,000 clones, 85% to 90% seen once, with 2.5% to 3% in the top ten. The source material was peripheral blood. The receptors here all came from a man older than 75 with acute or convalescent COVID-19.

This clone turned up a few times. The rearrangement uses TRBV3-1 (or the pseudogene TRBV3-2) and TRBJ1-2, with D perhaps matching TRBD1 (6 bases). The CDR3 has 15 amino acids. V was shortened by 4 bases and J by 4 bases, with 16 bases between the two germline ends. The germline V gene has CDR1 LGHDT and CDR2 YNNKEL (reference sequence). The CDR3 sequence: CASSPQSGGSYGYTF. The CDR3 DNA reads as TGTGCCAGCAGCCCCCAGTCGGGGGGCAGCTATGGCTACACCTTC.

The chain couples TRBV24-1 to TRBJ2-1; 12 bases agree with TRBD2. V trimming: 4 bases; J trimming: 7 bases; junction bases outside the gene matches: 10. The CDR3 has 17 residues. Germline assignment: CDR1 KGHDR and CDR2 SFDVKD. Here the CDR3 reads CATSESRLAGDPNEQFF. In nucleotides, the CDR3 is TGTGCCACCAGTGAATCACGACTAGCGGGAGACCCGAATGAGCAGTTCTTC.

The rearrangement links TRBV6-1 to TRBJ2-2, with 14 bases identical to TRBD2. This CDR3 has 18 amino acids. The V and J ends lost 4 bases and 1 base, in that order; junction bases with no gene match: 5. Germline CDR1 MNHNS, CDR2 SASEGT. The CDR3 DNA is TGTGCCAGCAGTGCAGGGACTAGCGGGAGAAGGAACACCGGGGAGCTGTTTTTT. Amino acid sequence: CASSAGTSGRRNTGELFF.

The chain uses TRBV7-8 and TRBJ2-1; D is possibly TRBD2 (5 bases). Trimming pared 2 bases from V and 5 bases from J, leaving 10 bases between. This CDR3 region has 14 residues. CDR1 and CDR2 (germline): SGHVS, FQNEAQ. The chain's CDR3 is CASSLRWGDNEQFF. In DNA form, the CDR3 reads TGTGCCAGCAGCTTACGTTGGGGAGACAATGAGCAGTTCTTC.

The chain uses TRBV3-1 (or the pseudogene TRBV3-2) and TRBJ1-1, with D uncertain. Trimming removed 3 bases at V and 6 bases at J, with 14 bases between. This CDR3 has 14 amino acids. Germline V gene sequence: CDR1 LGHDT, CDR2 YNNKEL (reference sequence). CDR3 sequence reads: CASSQGGGSPEAFF. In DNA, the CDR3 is TGTGCCAGCAGCCAGGGCGGAGGGTCACCTGAAGCTTTCTTT.

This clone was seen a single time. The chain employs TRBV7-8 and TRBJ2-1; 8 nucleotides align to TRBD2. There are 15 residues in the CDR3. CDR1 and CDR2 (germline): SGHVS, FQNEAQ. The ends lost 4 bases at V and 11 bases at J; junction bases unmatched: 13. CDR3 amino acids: CASSYIYISGGKQFF. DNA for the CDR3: TGTGCCAGCAGCTATATATATATAAGCGGGGGAAAGCAGTTCTTC.

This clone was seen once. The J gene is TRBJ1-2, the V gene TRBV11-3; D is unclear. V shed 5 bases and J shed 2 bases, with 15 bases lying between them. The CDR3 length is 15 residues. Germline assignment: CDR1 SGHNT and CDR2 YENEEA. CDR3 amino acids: CASSPQTSRNYGYTF. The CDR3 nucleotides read TGTGCCAGCAGCCCTCAGACATCAAGGAACTATGGCTACACCTTC.

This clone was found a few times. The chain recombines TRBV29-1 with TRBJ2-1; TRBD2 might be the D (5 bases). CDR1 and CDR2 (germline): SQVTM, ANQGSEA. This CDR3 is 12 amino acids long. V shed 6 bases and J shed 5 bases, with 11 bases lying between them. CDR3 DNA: TGCAGCGTGCCCGGGAATAACAATGAGCAGTTCTTC. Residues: CSVPGNNNEQFF.

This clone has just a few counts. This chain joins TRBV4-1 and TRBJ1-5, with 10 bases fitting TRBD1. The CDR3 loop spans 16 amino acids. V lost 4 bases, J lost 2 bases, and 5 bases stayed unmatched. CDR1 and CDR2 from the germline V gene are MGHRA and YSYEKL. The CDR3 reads CASSPPGTGGNQPQHF. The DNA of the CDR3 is TGCGCCAGCAGCCCACCCGGGACAGGGGGCAATCAGCCCCAGCATTTT.

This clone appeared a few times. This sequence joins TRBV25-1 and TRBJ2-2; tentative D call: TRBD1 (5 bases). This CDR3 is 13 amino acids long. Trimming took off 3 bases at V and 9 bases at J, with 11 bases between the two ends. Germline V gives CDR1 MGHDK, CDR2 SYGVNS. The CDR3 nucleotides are TGTGCCAGCAGTGAGCAGGGCGCCCGGGAGCTGTTTTTT. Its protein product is CASSEQGARELFF.

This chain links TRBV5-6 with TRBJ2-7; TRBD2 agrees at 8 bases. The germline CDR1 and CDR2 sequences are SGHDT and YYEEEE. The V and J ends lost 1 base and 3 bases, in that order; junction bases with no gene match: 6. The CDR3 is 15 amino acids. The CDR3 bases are TGTGCCAGCAGCTTGAGGCGCCTAGCGGGCTACGAGCAGTACTTC. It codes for CASSLRRLAGYEQYF.

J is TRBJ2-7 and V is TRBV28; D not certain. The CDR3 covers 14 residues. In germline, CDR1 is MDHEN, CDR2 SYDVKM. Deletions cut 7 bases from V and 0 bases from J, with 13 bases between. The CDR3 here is CASTRGVGSYEQYF. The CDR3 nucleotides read TGTGCCAGCACCCGAGGCGTAGGCTCCTACGAGCAGTACTTC.

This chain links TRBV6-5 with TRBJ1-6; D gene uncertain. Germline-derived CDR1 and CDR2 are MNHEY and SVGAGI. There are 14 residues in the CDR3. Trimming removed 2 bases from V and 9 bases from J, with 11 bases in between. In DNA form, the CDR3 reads TGTGCCAGCAGTTACATGGTTTTGGCTTCACCCCTCCACTTT. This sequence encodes CASSYMVLASPLHF.

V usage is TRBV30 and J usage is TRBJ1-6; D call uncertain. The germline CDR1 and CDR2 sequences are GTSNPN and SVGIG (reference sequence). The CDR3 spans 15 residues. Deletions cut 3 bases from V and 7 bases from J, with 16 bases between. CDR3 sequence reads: CAWRMGQSLNSPLHF. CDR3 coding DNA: TGTGCCTGGAGGATGGGCCAGTCCCTCAATTCACCCCTCCACTTT.

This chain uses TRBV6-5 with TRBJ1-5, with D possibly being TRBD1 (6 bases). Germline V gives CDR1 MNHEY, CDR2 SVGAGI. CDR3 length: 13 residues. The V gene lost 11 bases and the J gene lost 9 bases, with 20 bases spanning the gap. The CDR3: CAAFRDTASPQHF. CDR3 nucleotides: TGTGCCGCGTTCCGGGACACGGCATCGCCCCAGCATTTT.

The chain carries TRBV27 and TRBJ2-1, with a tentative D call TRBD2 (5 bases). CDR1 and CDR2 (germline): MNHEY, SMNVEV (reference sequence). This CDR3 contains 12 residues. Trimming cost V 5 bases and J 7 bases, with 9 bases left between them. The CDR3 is CASSARGNEQFF. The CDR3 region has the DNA TGTGCCAGCAGTGCCCGGGGTAATGAGCAGTTCTTC.

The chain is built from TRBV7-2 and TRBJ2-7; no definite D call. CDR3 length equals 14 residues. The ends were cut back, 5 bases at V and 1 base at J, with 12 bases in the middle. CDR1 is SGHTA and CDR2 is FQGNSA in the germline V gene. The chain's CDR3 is CASSMTRDSYEQYF. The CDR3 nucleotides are TGTGCCAGCAGCATGACACGAGATTCCTACGAGCAGTACTTC.

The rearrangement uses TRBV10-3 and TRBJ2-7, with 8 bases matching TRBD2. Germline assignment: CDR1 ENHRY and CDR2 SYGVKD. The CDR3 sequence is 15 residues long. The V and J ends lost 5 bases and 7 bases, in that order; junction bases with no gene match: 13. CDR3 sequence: CAISRSSGGPAEQYF. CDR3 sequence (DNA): TGTGCCATCAGTCGGTCTTCGGGGGGGCCGGCGGAGCAGTACTTC.

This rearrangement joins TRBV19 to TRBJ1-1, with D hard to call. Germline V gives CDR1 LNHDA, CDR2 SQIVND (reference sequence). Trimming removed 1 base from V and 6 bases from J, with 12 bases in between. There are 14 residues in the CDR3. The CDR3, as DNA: TGTGCCAGTAGTATAGCTATGGCAGGTTCTGAAGCTTTCTTT. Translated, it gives CASSIAMAGSEAFF. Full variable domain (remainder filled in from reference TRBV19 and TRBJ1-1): DGGITQSPKYLFRKEGQNVTLSCEQNLNHDAMYWYRQDPGQGLRLIYYSQIVNDFQKGDIAEGYSVSREKKESFPLTVTSAQKNPTAFYLCASSIAMAGSEAFFGQGTRLTVV.

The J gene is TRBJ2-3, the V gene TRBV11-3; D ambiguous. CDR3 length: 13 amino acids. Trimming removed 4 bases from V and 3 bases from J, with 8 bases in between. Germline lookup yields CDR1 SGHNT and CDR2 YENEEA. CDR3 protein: CASSSRGTDTQYF. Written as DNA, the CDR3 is TGTGCCAGCAGCTCACGAGGAACAGATACGCAGTATTTT. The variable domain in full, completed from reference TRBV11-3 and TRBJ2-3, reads EAGVVQSPRYKIIEKKQPVAFWCNPISGHNTLYWYLQNLGQGPELLIRYENEEAVDDSQLPKDRFSAERLKGVDSTLKIQPAELGDSAVYLCASSSRGTDTQYFGPGTRLTVL.

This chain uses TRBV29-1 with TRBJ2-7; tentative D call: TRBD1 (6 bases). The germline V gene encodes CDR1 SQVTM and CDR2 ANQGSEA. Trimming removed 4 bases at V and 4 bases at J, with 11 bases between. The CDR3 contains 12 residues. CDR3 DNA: TGCAGCGTTGGAACACAGGGATACGAGCAGTACTTC. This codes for CSVGTQGYEQYF.

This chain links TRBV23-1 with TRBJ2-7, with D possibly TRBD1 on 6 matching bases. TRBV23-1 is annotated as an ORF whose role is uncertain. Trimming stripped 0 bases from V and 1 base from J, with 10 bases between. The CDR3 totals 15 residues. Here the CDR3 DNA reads TGCGCCAGCAGTCAATCAAGGGGGTCATCCTACGAGCAGTACTTC. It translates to CASSQSRGSSYEQYF.

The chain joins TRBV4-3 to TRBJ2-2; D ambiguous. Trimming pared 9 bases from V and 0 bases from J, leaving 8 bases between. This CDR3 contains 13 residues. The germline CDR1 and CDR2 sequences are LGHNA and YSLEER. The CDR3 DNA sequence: TGCGCCAGTTACAGTGCGAACACCGGGGAGCTGTTTTTT. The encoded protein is CASYSANTGELFF.

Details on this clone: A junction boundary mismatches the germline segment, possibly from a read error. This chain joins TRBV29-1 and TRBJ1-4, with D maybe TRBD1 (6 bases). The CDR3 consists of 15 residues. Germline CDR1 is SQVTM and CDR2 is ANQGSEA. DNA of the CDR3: TGCAGCGTTCGGCTTTCACAGGGAAGTTTTGGGGCTCTCGTTTTT. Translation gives CSVRLSQGSFGALVF. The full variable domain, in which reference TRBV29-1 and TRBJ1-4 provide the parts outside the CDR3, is SAVISQKPSRDICQRGTSLTIQCQVDSQVTMMFWYRQQPGQSLTLIATANQGSEATYESGFVIDKFPISRPNLTFSTLTVSNMSPEDSSIYLCSVRLSQGSFGALVFGSGTQLSVL.